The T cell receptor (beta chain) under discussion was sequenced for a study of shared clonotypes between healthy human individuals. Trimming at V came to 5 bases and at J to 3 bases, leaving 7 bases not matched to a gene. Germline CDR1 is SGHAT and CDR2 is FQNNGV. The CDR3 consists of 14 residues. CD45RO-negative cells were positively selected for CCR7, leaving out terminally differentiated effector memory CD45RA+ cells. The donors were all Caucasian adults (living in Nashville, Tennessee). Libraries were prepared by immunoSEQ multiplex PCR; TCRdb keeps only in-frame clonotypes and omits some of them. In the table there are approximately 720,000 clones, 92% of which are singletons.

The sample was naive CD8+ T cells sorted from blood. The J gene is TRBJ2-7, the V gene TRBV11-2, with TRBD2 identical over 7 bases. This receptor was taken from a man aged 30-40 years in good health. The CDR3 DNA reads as TGTGCCAGCAGCGTTGCTAGCGGAGACTACGAGCAGTACTTC. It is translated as CASSVASGDYEQYF.